This is a list of T cell receptor beta chains from one sample in a study of blood T cell repertoires in COVID-19. Clones were sequenced by immunoSEQ multiplex PCR, and TCRdb holds only the in-frame ones, with some missing. The sample consists of around 370,000 clones, around 87% of them appearing once. The sample comprised peripheral blood. The receptors derive from a woman between 50 and 59 years old with COVID-19, enrolled during active disease. CDR3s include the opening cysteine and the closing phenylalanine or tryptophan. A D gene is named only where the DNA matches it firmly. Clone sizes are given selectively: once, few, many, or a class where the clone is expanded.

j_gene	v_gene	abundance	d_gene	len	CDR3aa	CDR3nt
TRBJ2-7	TRBV30	.	TRBD2	16	CAWSVRRTSATYEQYF	TGTGCCTGGAGTGTACGAAGGACTAGCGCCACCTACGAGCAGTACTTC
TRBJ1-5	TRBV19	once	TRBD1	15	CASSTGTGGNQPQHF	TGTGCCAGTAGTACCGGGACAGGAGGCAATCAGCCCCAGCATTTT
TRBJ2-7	TRBV19	few	TRBD2	14	CASSIASGSNEQYF	TGTGCCAGTAGTATAGCTAGCGGGAGTAACGAGCAGTACTTC
TRBJ2-1	TRBV11-2	.	TRBD2	17	CASSLGWREVPYNEQFF	TGTGCCAGCAGCTTAGGGTGGCGGGAGGTCCCCTACAATGAGCAGTTCTTC
TRBJ2-1	TRBV19	.	TRBD2	13	CASMGTTFGRQFF	TGTGCCAGTATGGGGACTACCTTTGGTCGGCAGTTCTTC
TRBJ2-1	TRBV9	.	.	15	CASSVGASSYNEQFF	TGTGCCAGCAGCGTAGGGGCCTCGTCCTACAATGAGCAGTTCTTC
TRBJ1-5	TRBV19	.	TRBD1	16	CASSMGTGGGNQPQHF	TGTGCCAGTAGCATGGGGACAGGCGGGGGCAATCAGCCCCAGCATTTT
TRBJ1-5	TRBV24-1	.	TRBD1	13	CATGGQGHQPQHF	TGTGCCACCGGGGGACAGGGACATCAGCCCCAGCATTTT
TRBJ1-4	TRBV7-9	few	.	13	CASRFSVNEKLFF	TGTGCCAGCAGGTTCAGTGTTAATGAAAAACTGTTTTTT
TRBJ2-3	TRBV24-1	.	.	13	CATSGDGTDTQYF	TGTGCCACCTCCGGTGACGGGACAGATACGCAGTATTTT
TRBJ2-3	TRBV6-1	.	.	15	CASSEGQGNTDTQYF	TGTGCCAGCAGTGAAGGGCAGGGAAACACAGATACGCAGTATTTT
TRBJ1-1	TRBV28	few	TRBD1	14	CASSSRGRVTEAFF	TGTGCCAGCAGTTCCAGGGGGCGAGTCACTGAAGCTTTCTTT
TRBJ2-7	TRBV12-3/TRBV12-4	.	.	12	CASRGGPYEQYF	TGTGCCAGCAGGGGTGGGCCCTACGAGCAGTACTTC
TRBJ2-3	TRBV5-1	.	.	15	CASSFLGSRTDTQYF	TGCGCCAGCAGCTTTCTCGGGAGTCGCACAGATACGCAGTATTTT
TRBJ1-4	TRBV4-3	.	.	15	CASSRYRDSNEKLFF	TGCGCCAGCAGCCGGTACCGGGACTCTAATGAAAAACTGTTTTTT
TRBJ2-7	TRBV6-6	few	.	15	CASSYGAGPSYEQYF	TGTGCCAGCAGTTACGGGGCAGGGCCTTCCTACGAGCAGTACTTC
TRBJ1-1	TRBV30	.	.	11	CAWNFNTEAFF	TGTGCCTGGAACTTTAACACTGAAGCTTTCTTT
TRBJ1-5	TRBV4-2	.	.	17	CASSQDLDTNSNQPQHF	TGTGCCAGCAGCCAAGATCTTGACACGAATAGCAATCAGCCCCAGCATTTT
TRBJ2-5	TRBV3-1/TRBV3-2	.	TRBD2	16	CASSHLGLAAQETQYF	TGTGCCAGCAGCCACTTGGGACTAGCAGCACAAGAGACCCAGTACTTC
TRBJ1-2	TRBV2	.	TRBD1	15	CASSEGTGGVYGYTF	TGTGCCAGCAGCGAGGGGACAGGGGGGGTCTATGGCTACACCTTC
TRBJ1-2	TRBV21-1	few	.	16	CASSKRGGGNNYGYTF	TGTGCCAGCAGCAAACGGGGCGGGGGGAATAACTATGGCTACACCTTC
TRBJ2-7	TRBV19	.	TRBD2	16	CASSTHLAGVTYEQYF	TGTGCCAGTAGTACGCACTTAGCGGGAGTTACCTACGAGCAGTACTTC
TRBJ1-2	TRBV4-2	.	.	14	CASSPSLVGYGYTF	TGTGCCAGCAGCCCCTCCCTGGTCGGCTATGGCTACACCTTC
TRBJ1-2	TRBV9	.	TRBD1	16	CASSPKGTGGIYGYTF	TGTGCCAGCAGCCCCAAGGGGACAGGGGGCATCTATGGCTACACCTTC
TRBJ1-1	TRBV5-4	.	.	15	CASSLGQRSGTEAFF	TGTGCCAGCAGCTTGGGCCAAAGGTCGGGCACTGAAGCTTTCTTT
TRBJ1-1	TRBV9	.	TRBD1	15	CASSIGTGKNTEAFF	TGTGCCAGCAGTATCGGGACAGGGAAGAACACTGAAGCTTTCTTT
TRBJ2-1	TRBV7-8	.	TRBD1	17	CASSLRTGNRINNEQFF	TGTGCCAGCAGCCTTCGGACAGGGAACAGAATCAACAATGAGCAGTTCTTC
TRBJ2-2	TRBV29-1	.	TRBD1	15	CSVAGTGGGTGELFF	TGCAGCGTTGCCGGGACAGGGGGCGGCACCGGGGAGCTGTTTTTT
TRBJ2-5	TRBV7-9	.	TRBD2	16	CASSSSLAGEGETQYF	TGTGCCAGCAGTTCTTCCTTAGCGGGAGAAGGAGAGACCCAGTACTTC
TRBJ2-1	TRBV21-1	.	.	15	CASRREPLSYNEQFF	TGTGCCAGCAGGCGGGAACCACTCTCCTACAATGAGCAGTTCTTC
TRBJ1-1	TRBV6-2/TRBV6-3	.	TRBD1	17	CASSYAIAGTGKTEAFF	TGTGCCAGCAGTTACGCCATAGCCGGGACAGGGAAGACTGAAGCTTTCTTT
TRBJ2-1	TRBV30	once	.	14	CAWSVLSSYNEQFF	TGTGCCTGGAGCGTTTTGAGCTCCTACAATGAGCAGTTCTTC
TRBJ2-7	TRBV6-8	once	TRBD2	19	CASRLTRLAGGGVGYEQYF	TGTGCCAGCAGACTCACCCGACTAGCGGGAGGGGGAGTGGGCTACGAGCAGTACTTC
TRBJ1-2	TRBV5-4	few	.	13	CASSFRGGNGYTF	TGTGCCAGCAGCTTCAGAGGGGGAAATGGCTACACCTTC
TRBJ2-2	TRBV6-1	.	.	17	CASSEVGGSKNTGELFF	TGTGCCAGCAGTGAAGTCGGTGGGAGCAAAAACACCGGGGAGCTGTTTTTT
TRBJ1-6	TRBV6-1	.	TRBD1	17	CASSEAAGGEYNSPLHF	TGTGCCAGCAGTGAGGCGGCAGGGGGCGAATATAATTCACCCCTCCACTTT
TRBJ2-1	TRBV6-6	.	TRBD1	16	CASRSRTGQGYNEQFF	TGTGCCAGCAGATCCCGAACGGGACAGGGCTACAATGAGCAGTTCTTC
TRBJ2-5	TRBV27	.	TRBD1	16	CASSLSRQGAYETQYF	TGTGCCAGCAGTTTATCGAGGCAGGGGGCGTATGAGACCCAGTACTTC
TRBJ1-5	TRBV6-1	.	.	13	CASSTGRDQPQHF	TGTGCCAGCAGCACAGGGCGGGATCAGCCCCAGCATTTT
TRBJ2-7	TRBV11-3	once	TRBD1	16	CASSPPQGTGAYEQYF	TGTGCCAGCAGCCCACCCCAGGGGACAGGGGCCTACGAGCAGTACTTC
TRBJ1-6	TRBV5-4	few	TRBD1	16	CASTDRAHSYNSPLHF	TGTGCCAGCACCGACAGGGCGCACTCCTATAATTCACCCCTCCACTTT
TRBJ2-1	TRBV7-3	.	TRBD2	14	CASSLGLAGNEQFF	TGTGCCAGCAGCTTGGGACTAGCTGGGAATGAGCAGTTCTTC
TRBJ2-6	TRBV24-1	.	.	17	CATNLLRGGSGANVLTF	TGTGCCACCAACCTACTTAGAGGGGGCTCTGGGGCCAACGTCCTGACTTTC
TRBJ1-5	TRBV4-1	.	TRBD1	16	CASSQLQGVGNQPQHF	TGCGCCAGCAGCCAACTACAGGGGGTGGGCAATCAGCCCCAGCATTTT
TRBJ2-3	TRBV12-3/TRBV12-4	.	.	11	CASSYSLTQYF	TGTGCCAGCAGTTACAGCCTAACGCAGTATTTT
TRBJ2-7	TRBV30	.	TRBD2	12	CAWGTSWYEQYF	TGTGCCTGGGGGACTAGCTGGTACGAGCAGTACTTC
TRBJ1-4	TRBV14	once	.	14	CASSQDRESEKLFF	TGTGCCAGCAGCCAAGATAGGGAGTCAGAAAAACTGTTTTTT
TRBJ2-1	TRBV10-1	.	TRBD2	15	CASSESERDGNEQFF	TGCGCCAGCAGTGAGTCTGAGCGGGATGGTAATGAGCAGTTCTTC
TRBJ1-5	TRBV5-4	.	.	13	CASSPGLNQPQHF	TGTGCCAGCAGCCCCGGGTTAAATCAGCCCCAGCATTTT
TRBJ1-1	TRBV25-1	few	TRBD1	12	CASSGQSYKAFF	TGTGCCAGCTCGGGACAGTCCTATAAAGCTTTCTTT